The next 20 T cell receptor beta chains were all read from a single sample in a study of blood T cell repertoires in COVID-19. Sequenced by immunoSEQ multiplex PCR; TCRdb stores in-frame clones only, minus some. The table includes fewer than 300,000 clones, 80% to 85% detected once. The sample consisted of peripheral blood. The source of these receptors is a person aged 65 to 79 with COVID-19, enrolled during active disease.

The CDR3 protein is CASSLEWGAGNTIYF. The CDR3 DNA reads TGTGCCAGCAGCTTAGAGTGGGGGGCTGGAAACACCATATATTTT. The chain joins TRBV11-2 to TRBJ1-3; D perhaps matches TRBD1 (5 bases). Germline-derived CDR1 and CDR2 are SGHAT and FQNNGV. CDR3 length equals 15 residues. With 0 bases removed from V and 2 bases from J, the gap between germline ends came to 8 bases.

About this clone itself: One end of the junction varies from germline; a read error may be responsible. The genes are TRBV28 and TRBJ1-1, with a weak D call TRBD1 (6 bases). Germline CDR1 and CDR2: MDHEN and SYDVKM. CDR3 length: 14 residues. DNA for the CDR3: TGTGCCAGCAGCCGCTATAAGGACAGCACTGAGGCTTTCTTT. As protein: CASSRYKDSTEAFF.

The chain uses TRBV24-1 and TRBJ2-1; 11 nucleotides match TRBD1. The CDR3 has 15 residues. V trimming: 4 bases; J trimming: 8 bases; junction bases outside the gene matches: 6. Per germline, CDR1 KGHDR and CDR2 SFDVKD. In DNA, the CDR3 is TGTGCCACCAGTGAGGGGACAGGGGGGTTCTATGAGCAGTTCTTC. This sequence encodes CATSEGTGGFYEQFF.

The gene calls are TRBV3-1 (or the pseudogene TRBV3-2) and TRBJ2-7; a possible D gene is TRBD2 (5 bases). The germline V and J ends were trimmed by 1 base and 5 bases, with 18 bases remaining between them. The CDR3 runs to 16 residues. Germline CDR1 LGHDT, CDR2 YNNKEL (reference sequence). The CDR3 sequence: CASSQGSWRFINEQYF. For the CDR3, the DNA is TGTGCCAGCAGCCAAGGTAGCTGGAGGTTTATTAACGAGCAGTACTTC.

This clone was detected once. V usage is TRBV5-1 and J usage is TRBJ2-3; TRBD2 matches 10 bases. The V gene's germline CDR1 is SGHRS and CDR2 YFSETQ. V was pared by 4 bases and J by 4 bases, with 6 bases of the junction left unmatched. CDR3 size: 15 residues. CDR3 bases: TGCGCCAGCAGCCTAGAGACTAGCGGGCCAGATACGCAGTATTTT. This gives the protein CASSLETSGPDTQYF.

The rearrangement joins TRBV18 to TRBJ1-2; 11 positions agree with TRBD1. V lost 6 bases, J lost 8 bases, and 5 bases stayed unmatched. Germline V gives CDR1 KGHSH, CDR2 LQKENI. The length of the CDR3 is 13 residues. The CDR3 protein is CASSGTGGNGYTF. The CDR3 coding sequence is TGTGCCAGCTCCGGGACAGGGGGAAACGGCTACACCTTC.

The chain combines TRBV19 with TRBJ2-2; possibly TRBD2 for D (6 bases). The CDR3 runs to 16 residues. In germline, CDR1 is LNHDA, CDR2 SQIVND (reference sequence). Trimming took 5 bases from V and 2 from J, leaving 15 bases between them. In DNA form, the CDR3 reads TGTGCCAGTAGTGTGAGGACTACCTTTAACACCGGGGAGCTGTTTTTT. It yields the protein CASSVRTTFNTGELFF. The full variable domain, completed using reference TRBV19 and TRBJ2-2, is DGGITQSPKYLFRKEGQNVTLSCEQNLNHDAMYWYRQDPGQGLRLIYYSQIVNDFQKGDIAEGYSVSREKKESFPLTVTSAQKNPTAFYLCASSVRTTFNTGELFFGEGSRLTVL.

This clone was recorded only once. The chain recombines TRBV9 with TRBJ2-5; 8 bases are shared with TRBD1. Losses at the gene ends were 2 bases for V and 2 bases for J; bases not matched to a gene: 8. Germline CDR1 reads SGDLS; CDR2 reads YYNGEE. The CDR3 extends over 16 amino acids. The CDR3 sequence is CASSVGGTGLQETQYF. CDR3 sequence (DNA): TGTGCCAGCAGCGTTGGGGGGACAGGCCTACAAGAGACCCAGTACTTC.

The chain joins TRBV29-1 to TRBJ1-1; no reliable D call. Looked up from germline, CDR1 is SQVTM and CDR2 is ANQGSEA. The CDR3 is made up of 14 amino acids. The ends were cut back, 6 bases at V and 0 bases at J, with 14 bases in the middle. The CDR3 DNA sequence: TGCAGCGTAGATGAGGAGCCCATGAACACTGAAGCTTTCTTT. Amino acids: CSVDEEPMNTEAFF.

The chain recombines TRBV19 with TRBJ2-1, with 11 bases identical to TRBD2. Unmatched junction bases numbered 6, after V lost 0 bases and J lost 8 bases. The germline gives CDR1 LNHDA, CDR2 SQIVND (reference sequence). The CDR3 has 16 residues. The CDR3 DNA is TGTGCCAGTAGTATAGATATTACTAGCGGGGGTTATGAGCAGTTCTTC. It codes for CASSIDITSGGYEQFF. Variable domain in full (rest from reference TRBV19 and TRBJ2-1): DGGITQSPKYLFRKEGQNVTLSCEQNLNHDAMYWYRQDPGQGLRLIYYSQIVNDFQKGDIAEGYSVSREKKESFPLTVTSAQKNPTAFYLCASSIDITSGGYEQFFGPGTRLTVL.

The gene calls are TRBV7-9 and TRBJ1-5, with a possible D match to TRBD1 (6 bases). Germline values: CDR1 SEHNR, CDR2 FQNEAQ (reference sequence). Between the trimmed V and J ends, which lost 7 bases and 4 bases, there was a span of 17 bases. This CDR3 has 15 amino acids. This CDR3 is CASNDLTGGNQPQHF. CDR3 sequence (DNA): TGTGCCAGCAACGACCTGACAGGTGGTAATCAGCCCCAGCATTTT.

The chain carries TRBV7-3 and TRBJ2-7; 9 nucleotides align to TRBD1. The V gene's germline CDR1 is SGHTA and CDR2 FQGTGA. The length of the CDR3 is 13 residues. V lost 4 bases, J lost 6 bases, and 4 bases stayed unmatched. The CDR3 region is CASSYSDRGEQYF. Written as DNA, the CDR3 is TGTGCCAGCAGCTACTCGGACAGGGGCGAGCAGTACTTC.

The V gene is TRBV4-1, the J gene TRBJ1-2; tentatively, D is TRBD1 (6 bases). Germline lookup yields CDR1 MGHRA and CDR2 YSYEKL. The CDR3 totals 14 residues. V shed 1 base and J shed 3 bases, with 9 bases lying between them. CDR3 nucleotide sequence: TGCGCCAGCAGCCAAGTCCCAGGGGACTATGGCTACACCTTC. Its translation is CASSQVPGDYGYTF.

The CDR3: CASSEFSPGAINEKLFF. For the CDR3, the DNA is TGTGCCAGCAGTGAATTTTCCCCAGGCGCCATAAATGAAAAACTGTTTTTT. The chain has TRBV6-1 and TRBJ1-4; D gene uncertain. V lost 2 bases to trimming and J lost 5 bases, with 18 bases between them. This CDR3 is built from 17 residues. Germline V lookup: CDR1 MNHNS, CDR2 SASEGT.

This clone has only one observation. V gene TRBV2 combines with J gene TRBJ1-6, with a possible D match to TRBD1 (5 bases). CDR1 and CDR2 (germline): SNHLY, FYNNEI. The CDR3 is 14 amino acids. Trimming cost V 3 bases and J 13 bases, with 16 bases left between them. The CDR3 here is CASSESAGPYPLHF. In nucleotides, the CDR3 is TGTGCCAGCAGTGAGTCGGCAGGGCCTTATCCCCTCCACTTT.

The chain links TRBV5-4 to TRBJ2-5; 9 nucleotides align to TRBD1. Trimming at V came to 4 bases and at J to 3 bases, leaving 7 bases not matched to a gene. The CDR3 is made up of 15 amino acids. Germline V gives CDR1 SGHNT, CDR2 YYREEE (reference sequence). CDR3 region: CASSTDRDREETQYF. The CDR3 nucleotides read TGTGCCAGCAGCACTGACCGGGACAGGGAAGAGACCCAGTACTTC.

The rearrangement uses TRBV7-2 and TRBJ2-1; 12 positions match TRBD2. V lost 0 bases and J lost 7; bases outside the gene matches: 7. Germline CDR1 is SGHTA and CDR2 is FQGNSA. The CDR3 totals 17 residues. CDR3 in amino acids: CASSLAALAGGRNEQFF. Written as DNA, the CDR3 is TGTGCCAGCAGCTTAGCGGCCCTAGCGGGGGGGCGGAATGAGCAGTTCTTC.

The sample holds one count of this clone. The chain carries TRBV27 and TRBJ2-3; TRBD2 agrees at 9 bases. Germline V gives CDR1 MNHEY, CDR2 SMNVEV (reference sequence). After removal of 6 bases from V and 1 base from J, the junction contained 5 bases not matched to a gene. The CDR3 has 15 residues. The CDR3 region has the DNA TGTGCCAGCAGATTAGCGGGAGCGGGCACAGATACGCAGTATTTT. Translation: CASRLAGAGTDTQYF.

The chain recombines TRBV19 with TRBJ1-1; D gene unclear. The germline V gene encodes CDR1 LNHDA and CDR2 SQIVND (reference sequence). CDR3 length: 15 residues. V lost 6 bases, J lost 2 bases, and 16 bases lay in between. CDR3: CASSTEQKFNTEAFF. CDR3 coding DNA: TGTGCCAGTAGCACCGAACAGAAATTCAACACTGAAGCTTTCTTT.

As for this clone: Within the sample, other DNA sequences also encode this same CDR3. This chain connects TRBV27 to TRBJ1-2; 7 positions match TRBD1. J was trimmed by 4 bases and V by 4 bases; bases with no gene match: 3. The CDR3 consists of 13 residues. Germline loops: CDR1 MNHEY, CDR2 SMNVEV (reference sequence). The CDR3 sequence: CASSYRGSYGYTF. The CDR3, as DNA: TGTGCCAGCAGTTACAGGGGTAGCTATGGCTACACCTTC.